A single sample is the source of the 18 T cell receptor beta chains below, sequenced in a study of control samples from healthy donors and cancer patients (dated by TCRdb to 2020 to 2022). The method was the immunoSEQ multiplex PCR assay. TCRdb limited this immuneACCESS table to in-frame rearrangements with V and J called. A share of clones is missing; checked studies link under half to unresolved V genes, and the rest is unexplained. The sample table shows roughly 130,000 clones, and 91% are seen once. The ten largest account for roughly 8.7% of the sample. Sequences were obtained from blood. All receptors come from a man aged 18 to 30 in good health.

V gene TRBV4-1 combines with J gene TRBJ2-5; maybe TRBD1 (5 bases). This CDR3 has 15 amino acids. V shed 0 bases and J shed 3 bases, with 11 bases lying between them. Per germline, CDR1 MGHRA and CDR2 YSYEKL. CDR3 nucleotides: TGCGCCAGCAGCCAAGATAGGACATTCGAAGAGACCCAGTACTTC. It is translated as CASSQDRTFEETQYF.

CDR3 protein: CASSQAGQGEEKLFF. CDR3 DNA sequence: TGTGCCAGCAGCCAAGCGGGACAGGGTGAAGAAAAACTGTTTTTT. This chain joins TRBV4-2 and TRBJ1-4; 9 bases match TRBD1. With 1 base clipped from V and 8 bases from J, the junction kept 5 bases outside the gene matches. Germline loops: CDR1 LGHNA, CDR2 YNFKEQ. The CDR3 is 15 amino acids.

This clone was counted ten times or more. This sequence joins TRBV30 and TRBJ2-7, with D possibly TRBD1 on 5 matching bases. V was shortened by 2 bases and J by 1 base, with 9 bases between the two germline ends. This CDR3 is built from 13 residues. Germline V gene data show CDR1 as GTSNPN and CDR2 as SVGIG (reference sequence). CDR3: CAWSSDSSYEQYF. Here the CDR3 DNA reads TGTGCCTGGAGTTCTGACAGTTCCTACGAGCAGTACTTC.

V usage is TRBV4-1 and J usage is TRBJ1-2; D unresolved. In germline, CDR1 is MGHRA, CDR2 YSYEKL. V lost 1 base to trimming and J lost 0 bases, with 15 bases between them. This CDR3 spans 17 amino acids. CDR3 in amino acids: CASSQGVRAETNYGYTF. CDR3 DNA: TGCGCCAGCAGCCAAGGGGTTCGGGCGGAGACTAACTATGGCTACACCTTC.

The rearrangement links TRBV7-9 to TRBJ1-6; D unclear. Trimming took off 5 bases at V and 10 bases at J, with 9 bases between the two ends. CDR3 length: 12 amino acids. Germline V gene sequence: CDR1 SEHNR, CDR2 FQNEAQ (reference sequence). The CDR3 DNA reads TGTGCCAGCAGCCGAGGAGAATCACCCCTCCACTTT. Residues: CASSRGESPLHF. Drawing the rest from reference TRBV7-9 and TRBJ1-6, the complete variable domain is DTGVSQNPRHKITKRGQNVTFRCDPISEHNRLYWYRQTLGQGPEFLTYFQNEAQLEKSRLLSDRFSAERPKGSFSTLEIQRTEQGDSAMYLCASSRGESPLHFGNGTRLTVT.

CDR3 in DNA: TGCAGCGTTGAGGGTGGGTGGGAGACCCAGTACTTC. Its translation: CSVEGGWETQYF. The genes are TRBV29-1 and TRBJ2-5; no clear D. The CDR3 extends over 12 amino acids. Trimming took 3 bases from V and 5 from J, leaving 10 bases between them. CDR1 and CDR2 (germline): SQVTM, ANQGSEA. Full variable domain (remainder filled in from reference TRBV29-1 and TRBJ2-5): SAVISQKPSRDICQRGTSLTIQCQVDSQVTMMFWYRQQPGQSLTLIATANQGSEATYESGFVIDKFPISRPNLTFSTLTVSNMSPEDSSIYLCSVEGGWETQYFGPGTRLLVL.

The chain combines TRBV7-9 with TRBJ1-2; a weak D match, TRBD1 (5 bases). The V gene lost 0 bases and the J gene lost 4 bases, with 9 bases spanning the gap. The CDR3 has 14 amino acids. Germline V gene lookup returns CDR1 SEHNR and CDR2 FQNEAQ (reference sequence). CDR3 nucleotides: TGTGCCAGCAGCTTAGCAGGGACGATCTATGGCTACACCTTC. Its translation: CASSLAGTIYGYTF.

V and J are TRBV12-3 or TRBV12-4 and TRBJ1-5; D gene unclear. CDR3 length equals 13 residues. Trimming took off 1 base at V and 1 base at J, with 2 bases between the two ends. The CDR3 here is CASSLVSNQPQHF. In DNA form, the CDR3 reads TGTGCCAGCAGTTTAGTGAGCAATCAGCCCCAGCATTTT.

This chain links TRBV6-5 with TRBJ1-3, with TRBD1 as a possible D gene (5 bases). Germline V gene lookup returns CDR1 MNHEY and CDR2 SVGAGI. The CDR3 loop spans 15 amino acids. Trimming took 0 bases from V and 4 from J, leaving 10 bases between them. The CDR3, as DNA: TGTGCCAGCAGTTACTCGCCAGGGCCGGGAAACACCATATATTTT. Protein product: CASSYSPGPGNTIYF.

The V gene is TRBV11-3, the J gene TRBJ2-1; D is unclear. The CDR3 loop spans 15 amino acids. Trimming cost V 2 bases and J 5 bases, with 13 bases left between them. Germline loops: CDR1 SGHNT, CDR2 YENEEA. The CDR3 region has the DNA TGTGCCAGCAGCTTATTAAGAAGGGATAACAATGAGCAGTTCTTC. It codes for CASSLLRRDNNEQFF.

The chain has TRBV6-5 and TRBJ1-2; possibly TRBD1 for D (5 bases). The CDR3 runs 13 residues. Germline assignment: CDR1 MNHEY and CDR2 SVGAGI. V lost 6 bases to trimming and J lost 4 bases, with 12 bases between them. The CDR3 sequence: CASRSGFPYGYTF. The CDR3 nucleotides read TGTGCCAGCAGGTCAGGGTTCCCCTATGGCTACACCTTC.

This sequence joins TRBV9 and TRBJ1-5; D gene ambiguous. The CDR3 length is 13 residues. Germline lookup yields CDR1 SGDLS and CDR2 YYNGEE. The V gene lost 0 bases and the J gene lost 4 bases, with 5 bases spanning the gap. The DNA of the CDR3 is TGTGCCAGCAGCGTAGACCGGAATCAGCCCCAGCATTTT. Its protein is CASSVDRNQPQHF.

About this clone itself: Distinct nucleotide sequences in the sample also encode this CDR3. The chain recombines TRBV5-1 with TRBJ2-7, with 9 bases fitting TRBD1. CDR3 length: 15 amino acids. The junction had 5 bases not matched to a gene; V was cut back by 0 bases and J by 4 bases. In germline, CDR1 is SGHRS, CDR2 YFSETQ. CDR3: CASSLGGTGLYEQYF. DNA of the CDR3: TGCGCCAGCAGCTTGGGTGGGACAGGGCTATACGAGCAGTACTTC.

CDR3 sequence: CASSVSGRQYF. DNA for the CDR3: TGTGCCAGCAGCGTTAGCGGGAGGCAGTACTTC. The V call is TRBV7-9, the J call TRBJ2-7; TRBD2 matches 9 bases. Trimming cost V 5 bases and J 9 bases; bases outside gene matches: 2. CDR1 and CDR2 (germline): SEHNR, FQNEAQ (reference sequence). This CDR3 is 11 amino acids long.

This sequence joins TRBV2 and TRBJ2-7; 7 nucleotides match TRBD1. This CDR3 is built from 13 residues. The V and J ends lost 3 bases and 7 bases, in that order; junction bases with no gene match: 6. Germline-derived CDR1 and CDR2 are SNHLY and FYNNEI. The CDR3 DNA sequence: TGTGCCAGCAGTGAGGGACAGTATGGTGAGCAGTACTTC. Translating gives CASSEGQYGEQYF.

The chain uses TRBV15 and TRBJ1-6; D uncertain. The CDR3 sequence is 15 residues long. Trimming took 0 bases from V and 10 from J, leaving 13 bases between them. The germline gives CDR1 LNHNV, CDR2 YYDKDF (reference sequence). The DNA for the CDR3 is TGTGCCACCAGCAGAGATAATCCGGTCGGATCACCCCTCCACTTT. Its protein product is CATSRDNPVGSPLHF.

The V call is TRBV29-1, the J call TRBJ1-1; 7 bases are shared with TRBD1. V lost 6 bases and J lost 3; bases outside the gene matches: 10. From germline, CDR1 is SQVTM and CDR2 ANQGSEA. This CDR3 contains 14 residues. CDR3 DNA sequence: TGCAGCGTGGCCGACCCTACAGGGGACACTGAAGCTTTCTTT. As protein: CSVADPTGDTEAFF.

The DNA for the CDR3 is TGTGCCAGTAGAGCAGGGGGCTATGGCTACACCTTC. Translated: CASRAGGYGYTF. The chain joins TRBV19 to TRBJ1-2; 7 bases are shared with TRBD1. This CDR3 is 12 amino acids long. CDR1 LNHDA and CDR2 SQIVND come from the germline V gene (reference sequence). Trimming removed 6 bases from V and 4 bases from J; junction bases left unmatched: 2.